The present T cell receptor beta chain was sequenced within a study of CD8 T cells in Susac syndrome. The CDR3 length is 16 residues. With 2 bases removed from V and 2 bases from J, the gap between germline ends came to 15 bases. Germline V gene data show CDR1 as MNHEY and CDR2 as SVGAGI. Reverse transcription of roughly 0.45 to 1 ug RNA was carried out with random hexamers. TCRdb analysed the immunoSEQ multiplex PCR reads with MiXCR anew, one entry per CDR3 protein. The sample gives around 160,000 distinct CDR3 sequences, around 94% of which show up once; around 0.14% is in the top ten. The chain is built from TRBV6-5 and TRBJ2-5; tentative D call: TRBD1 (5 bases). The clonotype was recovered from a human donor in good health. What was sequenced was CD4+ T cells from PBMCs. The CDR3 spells CASSYERRTPQETQYF. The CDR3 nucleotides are TGTGCCAGCAGTTACGAGCGCCGGACACCTCAAGAGACCCAGTACTTC.